This entry lists 10 T cell receptor beta chains sequenced from one sample in a study of PD-L1 blockade in urothelial cancer. Clones were read by immunoSEQ multiplex PCR, and TCRdb kept only the in-frame ones, dropping some. Of almost 90,000 clones in the sample, roughly 89% are singletons; the top ten hold roughly 2%. Time point noted: pretreatment peripheral blood. Sequences were derived from PBMCs, sampled around atezolizumab (anti-PD-L1) treatment. The receptor source for this set is a man between 60 and 70 years old with urothelial cancer.

This clone occurred once. The chain is built from TRBV7-9 and TRBJ1-1; 8 bases map to TRBD1. CDR3 length: 14 residues. The ends lost 1 base at V and 4 bases at J; junction bases unmatched: 2. Germline lookup yields CDR1 SEHNR and CDR2 FQNEAQ (reference sequence). The CDR3 DNA reads as TGTGCCAGCAGCTTAGGGACAGGGACCACTGAAGCTTTCTTT. Translated, it gives CASSLGTGTTEAFF.

This chain links TRBV6-5 with TRBJ2-7, with a possible D match to TRBD2 (5 bases). Trimming shortened V by 5 bases and J by 2 bases, and 16 bases separated the two germline ends. The length of the CDR3 is 15 residues. The V gene's germline CDR1 is MNHEY and CDR2 SVGAGI. The CDR3 coding sequence is TGTGCCAGCAGTCAGACGGGGTTTTCTCCCTACGAGCAGTACTTC. It yields the protein CASSQTGFSPYEQYF.

CDR3 sequence reads: CASSLTRQSTDTQYF. The CDR3 DNA follows: TGTGCCAGCAGCTTAACGAGGCAGAGCACAGATACGCAGTATTTT. V gene TRBV13 combines with J gene TRBJ2-3; D call uncertain. Germline-derived CDR1 and CDR2 are PRHDT and FYEKMQ (reference sequence). This CDR3 is built from 15 residues. Trimming removed 2 bases at V and 0 bases at J, with 9 bases between.

The genes are TRBV10-3 and TRBJ1-2; D is unresolved. The germline V gene encodes CDR1 ENHRY and CDR2 SYGVKD. The CDR3 totals 14 residues. The ends were cut back, 4 bases at V and 0 bases at J, with 9 bases in the middle. The CDR3 protein is CAISGSGTNYGYTF. The CDR3 region has the DNA TGTGCCATCAGTGGTTCGGGGACTAACTATGGCTACACCTTC.

V and J are TRBV28 and TRBJ2-1, with TRBD2 identical over 15 bases. The CDR3 runs to 15 residues. Germline lookup yields CDR1 MDHEN and CDR2 SYDVKM. V lost 9 bases, J lost 6 bases, and 6 bases stayed unmatched. CDR3 in amino acids: CASPGTSGGTNEQFF. The CDR3, as DNA: TGTGCCAGTCCCGGGACTAGCGGGGGGACCAATGAGCAGTTCTTC.

This chain uses TRBV27 with TRBJ2-1; the match to TRBD2 covers 8 bases. The trim removed 6 bases at V and 0 bases at J, leaving 7 bases unmatched. The CDR3 runs 16 residues. Germline CDR1 and CDR2: MNHEY and SMNVEV (reference sequence). The CDR3: CASRTVAGSSYNEQFF. The CDR3 DNA sequence: TGTGCCAGCAGGACCGTAGCGGGGAGCTCCTACAATGAGCAGTTCTTC.

This chain connects TRBV29-1 to TRBJ1-5; 7 bases map to TRBD1. Germline trimming cut 4 bases from V and 0 bases from J; bases unmatched to any gene: 3. This CDR3 contains 14 residues. In germline, CDR1 is SQVTM, CDR2 ANQGSEA. The CDR3 reads CSVVTGHSNQPQHF. The CDR3 DNA reads TGCAGCGTTGTGACAGGGCATAGCAATCAGCCCCAGCATTTT.

The gene calls are TRBV10-3 and TRBJ2-3, with D perhaps TRBD2 (6 bases). The V end was cut by 0 bases, the J end by 2 bases, with 9 bases between. Germline V gives CDR1 ENHRY, CDR2 SYGVKD. The CDR3 is made up of 15 amino acids. This CDR3 is CAISESGLFTDTQYF. DNA of the CDR3: TGTGCCATCAGTGAGTCCGGACTATTCACAGATACGCAGTATTTT.

The V gene is TRBV6-6, the J gene TRBJ1-1; 7 nucleotides agree with TRBD1. V trimming: 6 bases; J trimming: 5 bases; junction bases outside the gene matches: 12. The CDR3 totals 15 residues. CDR1 and CDR2 (germline): MNHNY, SVGAGI (reference sequence). The CDR3 is CASRQRDYRGTEAFF. CDR3 DNA sequence: TGTGCCAGCAGACAGAGGGATTACAGGGGAACTGAAGCTTTCTTT.

This rearrangement joins TRBV5-1 to TRBJ1-1; 10 bases match TRBD1. Germline V CDR1 and CDR2: SGHRS, YFSETQ. The CDR3 is made up of 15 amino acids. Trimming took 0 bases from V and 1 from J; bases not matched to a gene: 0. CDR3 sequence: CASSLGTGGNTEAFF. For the CDR3, the DNA is TGCGCCAGCAGCTTGGGGACAGGGGGGAACACTGAAGCTTTCTTT.